The subject of this entry is one T cell receptor beta chain. The antigen remains unidentified. The sample belongs to a study of cytomegalovirus exposure and HLA in healthy donors. Study outcomes and limitations: A missense variant in DCLRE1C was later tied to TCR beta V- and J-gene trimming. The authors enumerated 150 to 200 TCR beta chains as linked to cytomegalovirus. An ancestry cluster, one associated with Asian ancestry, reportedly showed fewer N-insertions than the approximately 700-donor mean in a later analysis.

The CDR3 extends over 12 amino acids. Germline V gene sequence: CDR1 SEHNR, CDR2 FQNEAQ (reference sequence). Trimming cost V 4 bases and J 6 bases, with 6 bases left between them. The PCR employed 60 Vbeta primers together with 13 Jbeta primers. The assay was immunoSEQ multiplex PCR, and TCRdb's table has in-frame clones only and misses some. The sample has around 120,000 clones, roughly 80% seen once. The V gene is TRBV7-9, the J gene TRBJ2-2; D remains ambiguous. The source material was PBMCs. The receptor's source is a female donor in good health and CMV-seropositive. In DNA form, the CDR3 reads TGTGCCAGCAGCTCTCCGTCCGGGGAGCTGTTTTTT. Protein sequence: CASSSPSGELFF.